This T cell receptor beta chain was documented in a study of cytomegalovirus exposure and HLA in healthy donors. Broader study findings: TCR beta V segments were, for the most part, productive about 87% or about 30% of the time in an earlier analysis. When presence/absence was analysed, sequencing depth was taken to be roughly uniform across donors. Association of a missense DCLRE1C variant with TCR beta V- and J-gene trimming was reported in a later analysis.

The CDR3 length is 16 residues. The count of this clone is one. Its specificity is unknown. Healthy people donating bone marrow made up the donors. The PCR contained 60 Vbeta and 13 Jbeta primers. The table came from immunoSEQ multiplex PCR; TCRdb's copy has only in-frame clones and leaves some out. The table has 180,000 or so clones, around 77% seen once. Specimen: PBMCs. The rearrangement links TRBV12-2 to TRBJ1-4; TRBD1, the table's D call, was not compared with the DNA. TRBV12-2 is labeled a pseudogene. The clonotype was recovered from a female donor in good health and CMV-seronegative. CDR3 in amino acids: CASCPDRGPTNEKLFF. The CDR3 nucleotides read TGTGCAAGTTGCCCGGACAGGGGCCCAACTAATGAAAAACTGTTTTTT.